Sequencing of this T cell receptor beta chain was carried out in a study of T-cell reconstitution after alpha-beta-depleted transplantation in children. A few counts support this clonotype. A junction boundary mismatches the germline segment, possibly from a read error. CDR1 is DFQATT, CDR2 SNEGSKA, per germline (reference sequence). The CDR3 totals 11 residues. TCRbeta library construction was performed incorporating unique molecular identifiers. TCRdb independently ran MiXCR on the PCR reads; one entry per CDR3 protein. The sample carries 100,000 or so distinct CDR3 sequences, 15% recorded once. V and J are TRBV20-1 and TRBJ2-3; D ambiguous. Specimen: PBMCs, mostly from graft donor cells, collected 180 days after TCRalphabeta/CD19-depleted stem cell transplant. The TCR comes from a male patient between 2 and 10 years old who had a stem cell transplant for acute lymphoblastic leukemia, so the T cells may come from the graft donor. The chain's CDR3 is CSARGTDTQYF. The CDR3 coding sequence is TGCAGTGCGAGAGGCACAGATACGCAGTATTTT.